This is a list of T cell receptor beta chains from one sample in a study of blood T cells in healthy people across ages. One entry per CDR3 protein, called by TCRdb with MiXCR from the 5' RACE reads. Of 1.5 million to 2 million distinct CDR3 sequences in the sample, around half were seen once. Sequenced material: blood. The receptors derive from a woman between 40 and 50 years old in good health. Both conserved end residues are part of each CDR3. D genes are given only for firm matches. The listing skips clone size in some rows; elsewhere it reads once, few, many or a size class.

>15|NA|TRBV27|few|TRBJ2-1
TGTGCCAGCAGTAAACGACAGGGGAGGGTCAATGAGCAGTTCTTC
CASSKRQGRVNEQFF
>14|NA|TRBV20-1|few|TRBJ2-5
TGCAGTGCTAGAGGACTGGGGTTCCAAGAGACCCAGTACTTC
CSARGLGFQETQYF
>16|TRBD2|TRBV10-3|NA|TRBJ2-3
TGTGCCATCAGTGAGTCTCGGTTAGCGGGGACAGATACGCAGTATTTT
CAISESRLAGTDTQYF
>13|TRBD1|TRBV11-1|few|TRBJ2-5
TGTGCCAGCAAGGACAGGGGTGAAGAGACCCAGTACTTC
CASKDRGEETQYF
>17|TRBD2|TRBV6-2/TRBV6-3|NA|TRBJ2-5
TGTGCCAGCAGTTACGATCTCCCGCGGGGGTCACAAGAGACCCAGTACTTC
CASSYDLPRGSQETQYF
>15|NA|TRBV5-1|NA|TRBJ2-3
TGCGCCAGCAGCACGGACAGTCCAATTTTAGATACGCAGTATTTT
CASSTDSPILDTQYF
>16|TRBD2|TRBV4-3|few|TRBJ2-7
TGCGCCAGCAGCCAAGTTTTTACTAGCGGGACCTACGAGCAGTACTTC
CASSQVFTSGTYEQYF
>14|NA|TRBV4-2|NA|TRBJ1-2
TGTGCCAGCAGCCAAGACGAGTCCGCCTATGGCTACACCTTC
CASSQDESAYGYTF
>14|NA|TRBV7-2|NA|TRBJ2-3
TGTGCCAGCAGCCAAGACGGCAGGGCATTGGCGCAGTATTTT
CASSQDGRALAQYF
>15|NA|TRBV9|NA|TRBJ1-1
TGTGCCAGCAGCTCAAGTCCTAGTGAGAACACTGAAGCTTTCTTT
CASSSSPSENTEAFF
>14|NA|TRBV28|NA|TRBJ2-1
TGTGCCAGCAGTTTTGGTGGGTCTAGGTATGAGCAGTTCTTC
CASSFGGSRYEQFF
>16|TRBD1|TRBV6-5|NA|TRBJ2-4
TGTGCCAGCAGTTACTCGGGACAGGGCACGAAAAACATTCAGTACTTC
CASSYSGQGTKNIQYF
>16|TRBD1|TRBV20-1|NA|TRBJ1-1
TGCAGCGCTAGAAGGGGGCCCGGAACTTCGAACACTGAAGCTTTCTTT
CSARRGPGTSNTEAFF
>16|TRBD2|TRBV3-1|NA|TRBJ2-3
TGTGCCAGCAGCCGTAGCGGGGGAGGTGACACAGATACGCAGTATTTT
CASSRSGGGDTDTQYF
>16|NA|TRBV5-1|NA|TRBJ2-3
TGCGCCTCCCCGGACCTTACCGGACCTCCCACAGATACGCAGTATTTT
CASPDLTGPPTDTQYF
>14|NA|TRBV28|NA|TRBJ1-2
TGTGCCAGCAGTTTCGGGGGGGACTACTATGGCTACACCTTC
CASSFGGDYYGYTF
>15|TRBD1|TRBV5-1|few|TRBJ2-7
TGCGCCAGCAGCGCGCCCGACAGGGGCTCCTACGAGCAGTACTTC
CASSAPDRGSYEQYF
>12|TRBD1|TRBV28|NA|TRBJ2-7
TGTGCCAGCAGCCCTCTCCGACAGGGCGTGTACTTC
CASSPLRQGVYF
>16|TRBD2|TRBV7-2|few|TRBJ2-5
TGTGCCAGCAGCTTAGTTCGGGGGAGGGCAGAAGAGACCCAGTACTTC
CASSLVRGRAEETQYF
>15|TRBD1|TRBV7-2|NA|TRBJ2-3
TGTGCCAGCAGCTTAGTGACAGGGGGCCCAGATACGCAGTATTTT
CASSLVTGGPDTQYF
>16|TRBD1|TRBV20-1|NA|TRBJ1-6
TGCAGTGCTAGAGAGGGGACAGGGACAAGGAATTCACCCCTCCACTTT
CSAREGTGTRNSPLHF
>16|NA|TRBV6-5|NA|TRBJ2-1
TGTGCCAGCAACCCTACGGGAGCCGGGGCGGGCAATGAGCAGTTCTTC
CASNPTGAGAGNEQFF
>18|TRBD2|TRBV7-2|few|TRBJ2-5
TGTGCCAGCAGCTTAGGATGGACCGCGGGGGGGCCTATAGAGACCCAGTACTTC
CASSLGWTAGGPIETQYF
>16|NA|TRBV12-3/TRBV12-4|NA|TRBJ2-4
TGTGCCAGCAGTACCCGGCGAGGCGGCGGGGATGTGAATCAGTACTTC
CASSTRRGGGDVNQYF
>16|NA|TRBV20-1|NA|TRBJ1-5
TGCAGTGCTAGAGATCCTTTAAAATATAGCAATCAGCCCCAGCATTTT
CSARDPLKYSNQPQHF
>16|NA|TRBV28|few|TRBJ2-1
TGCGCCAGCAGTTTATTGGCAGGGAGAGGCTACAATGAGCAGTTCTTC
CASSLLAGRGYNEQFF
>11|NA|TRBV5-5|NA|TRBJ1-1
TGTGCCAGCAGCTGGACGGCTGAAGCTTTCTTT
CASSWTAEAFF